What follows are 29 T cell receptor beta chains derived from one specimen sequenced in a study of blood T cell repertoires in COVID-19 (dated by TCRdb to 2018 to 2020). The library was made by the immunoSEQ multiplex PCR assay. TCRdb took this table from immuneACCESS and kept in-frame rearrangements with V and J called. Such tables lack part of the clones; where checked against another copy, unresolved V genes explain under half of the gap, and the rest is unexplained. The sample includes more than 75,000 clones, with 80% to 90% observed a single time. The biggest ten clones account for 1% to 1.5% of the sample. Sequencing was performed on peripheral blood. The origin of the receptors is an elderly man with active or convalescent COVID-19.

This chain links TRBV7-2 with TRBJ2-7, with D uncertain. This CDR3 spans 12 amino acids. The ends were cut back, 5 bases at V and 5 bases at J, with 10 bases in the middle. In germline, CDR1 is SGHTA, CDR2 FQGNSA. The CDR3 loop reads CASSPVGHEQYF. CDR3 bases: TGTGCCAGCAGCCCCGTTGGGCACGAGCAGTACTTC.

V is TRBV5-6 and J is TRBJ1-3, with D possibly TRBD1 on 6 matching bases. The germline gives CDR1 SGHDT, CDR2 YYEEEE. The length of the CDR3 is 13 residues. V was trimmed by 4 bases and J by 10 bases, leaving 15 bases between them. DNA for the CDR3: TGTGCCAGCAGCCCGGGACACGCATTAACCATATATTTT. It yields the protein CASSPGHALTIYF.

In its sample, this clone was seen a few times. V and J are TRBV5-1 and TRBJ2-1; D possibly corresponds to TRBD2 (6 bases). Germline lookup yields CDR1 SGHRS and CDR2 YFSETQ. V gave up 1 base and J gave up 7 bases, with 12 bases separating them. The CDR3 consists of 14 residues. Here the CDR3 DNA reads TGCGCCAGCAGCTTGTTCGGAGGGGAAAATGAGCAGTTCTTC. Protein: CASSLFGGENEQFF. Full variable domain (outside the CDR3, taken from reference TRBV5-1 and TRBJ2-1): KAGVTQTPRYLIKTRGQQVTLSCSPISGHRSVSWYQQTPGQGLQFLFEYFSETQRNKGNFPGRFSGRQFSNSRSEMNVSTLELGDSALYLCASSLFGGENEQFFGPGTRLTVL.

The V gene is TRBV27, the J gene TRBJ1-6; D is perhaps TRBD1 (5 bases). The CDR3 extends over 15 amino acids. The V gene lost 5 bases and the J gene lost 4 bases, with 12 bases spanning the gap. Germline-derived CDR1 and CDR2 are MNHEY and SMNVEV (reference sequence). The CDR3 coding sequence is TGTGCCAGCAGTATCAGGGATCGGTATAATTCACCCCTCCACTTT. Translation: CASSIRDRYNSPLHF.

CDR3 sequence reads: CATSRGYGQVDNQPQHF. As DNA, the CDR3 is TGTGCCACCAGCAGAGGTTATGGTCAGGTTGATAATCAGCCCCAGCATTTT. V gene TRBV15 combines with J gene TRBJ1-5; no clear D. V was trimmed by 1 base and J by 4 bases, leaving 17 bases between them. The CDR3 consists of 17 residues. Germline lookup yields CDR1 LNHNV and CDR2 YYDKDF (reference sequence).

In its sample, this clone was seen a few times. The DNA for the CDR3 is TGTGCCAGCAGCTTAGGCGGGGGCAATGAGCAGTTCTTC. Encoded protein: CASSLGGGNEQFF. This chain connects TRBV7-8 to TRBJ2-1; 7 nucleotides line up with TRBD2. The length of the CDR3 is 13 residues. The germline gives CDR1 SGHVS, CDR2 FQNEAQ. V lost 1 base, J lost 6 bases, and 0 bases stayed unmatched.

This chain links TRBV9 with TRBJ2-2; D may be TRBD1 (5 bases). The germline V gene has CDR1 SGDLS and CDR2 YYNGEE. The CDR3 runs 15 residues. Trimming took 0 bases from V and 2 from J, leaving 8 bases between them. The CDR3 protein is CASSVAGHNTGELFF. DNA of the CDR3: TGTGCCAGCAGCGTAGCCGGACACAACACCGGGGAGCTGTTTTTT.

This chain connects TRBV4-1 to TRBJ2-3; 9 bases line up with TRBD2. Trimming took 0 bases from V and 1 from J; bases not matched to a gene: 11. CDR1 is MGHRA and CDR2 is YSYEKL in the germline V gene. This CDR3 region has 19 residues. This CDR3 is CASSQDRLAGGGRTDTQYF. DNA for the CDR3: TGCGCCAGCAGCCAAGATCGGCTCGCGGGAGGGGGTCGCACAGATACGCAGTATTTT.

The J gene is TRBJ2-7, the V gene TRBV24-1; TRBD1 aligns across 10 bases. Germline V gene sequence: CDR1 KGHDR, CDR2 SFDVKD. Unmatched junction bases numbered 4, after V lost 4 bases and J lost 2 bases. This CDR3 comprises 15 residues. The CDR3 DNA reads as TGTGCCACCAGTGAATCCGGGACAGGGGCCTACGAGCAGTACTTC. This codes for CATSESGTGAYEQYF.

Comments on this clone: In the same sample, other DNA sequences code for this CDR3. This rearrangement joins TRBV5-1 to TRBJ2-7; 7 positions agree with TRBD1. This CDR3 region has 13 residues. With 2 bases clipped from V and 3 bases from J, the junction kept 2 bases outside the gene matches. Per germline, CDR1 SGHRS and CDR2 YFSETQ. The CDR3 bases are TGCGCCAGCAGCTTAGACAGGGACTACGAGCAGTACTTC. This sequence encodes CASSLDRDYEQYF.

The chain recombines TRBV6-2 or TRBV6-3 with TRBJ1-5, with 9 nucleotides matching TRBD1. The germline V gene has CDR1 MNHEY and CDR2 SVGEGT. The CDR3 spans 15 residues. Trimming cost V 4 bases and J 3 bases; bases outside gene matches: 4. DNA of the CDR3: TGTGCCAGCAGTTTGGGACAGGGACCCAATCAGCCCCAGCATTTT. This encodes CASSLGQGPNQPQHF.

The chain joins TRBV6-5 to TRBJ2-5, with D perhaps matching TRBD2 (5 bases). This CDR3 is 15 amino acids long. Germline V lookup: CDR1 MNHEY, CDR2 SVGAGI. Trimming stripped 0 bases from V and 5 bases from J, with 13 bases between. CDR3 nucleotide sequence: TGTGCCAGCAGTTACTCGATAGTGGGAGCGGAGACCCAGTACTTC. Translating gives CASSYSIVGAETQYF.

The chain joins TRBV7-2 to TRBJ2-5; D gene uncertain. CDR1 is SGHTA and CDR2 is FQGNSA in the germline V gene. The CDR3 extends over 12 amino acids. Trimming took off 4 bases at V and 0 bases at J, with 3 bases between the two ends. This CDR3 reads CASSSYQETQYF. Written as DNA, the CDR3 is TGTGCCAGCAGCTCGTACCAAGAGACCCAGTACTTC.

This rearrangement joins TRBV19 to TRBJ1-1, with D maybe TRBD1 (5 bases). The CDR3 runs to 15 residues. Germline V gives CDR1 LNHDA, CDR2 SQIVND (reference sequence). V was shortened by 6 bases and J by 3 bases, with 17 bases between the two germline ends. The CDR3 loop reads CASRMSGGKDTEAFF. CDR3 sequence (DNA): TGTGCCAGTAGAATGTCGGGGGGGAAAGACACTGAAGCTTTCTTT.

The chain recombines TRBV19 with TRBJ1-5; TRBD1 matches 7 bases. The CDR3 loop spans 14 amino acids. The germline V gene has CDR1 LNHDA and CDR2 SQIVND (reference sequence). The V segment lost 9 bases and the J segment 9 bases; nucleotides outside the gene matches: 14. CDR3 coding DNA: TGTGCCAGCCAGGGGGTGACAGGTCATTCGCCCCAGCATTTT. Its protein product is CASQGVTGHSPQHF.

The chain joins TRBV6-2 or TRBV6-3 to TRBJ2-7, with a tentative D call TRBD1 (6 bases). The CDR3 consists of 16 residues. Germline CDR1 and CDR2: MNHEY and SVGEGT. Trimming took off 5 bases at V and 0 bases at J, with 17 bases between the two ends. This chain's CDR3 is CASSDRQAYSSYEQYF. The CDR3 nucleotides are TGTGCCAGCAGTGACCGACAGGCTTATAGCTCCTACGAGCAGTACTTC.

This chain connects TRBV24-1 to TRBJ1-1; D may be TRBD1 (5 bases). This CDR3 contains 14 residues. Germline CDR1 and CDR2: KGHDR and SFDVKD. Trimming stripped 3 bases from V and 7 bases from J, with 14 bases between. The CDR3 DNA reads as TGTGCCACCAGTGATGTCGGGACGGAGGGTGAAGCTTTCTTT. Translated, it gives CATSDVGTEGEAFF.

CDR3 sequence: CASSVESSGSSYEQYF. In nucleotides, the CDR3 is TGTGCCAGCAGCGTAGAGTCTAGCGGGAGCTCCTACGAGCAGTACTTC. The J gene is TRBJ2-7, the V gene TRBV9; 10 positions agree with TRBD2. CDR1 is SGDLS, CDR2 YYNGEE, per germline. The length of the CDR3 is 16 residues. Trimming removed 0 bases from V and 0 bases from J; junction bases left unmatched: 3.

V and J are TRBV6-5 and TRBJ1-3, with 8 bases matching TRBD1. Trimming cost V 6 bases and J 4 bases; bases outside gene matches: 5. The CDR3 totals 14 residues. Germline-derived CDR1 and CDR2 are MNHEY and SVGAGI. The CDR3: CASSRTGSGNTIYF. In nucleotides, the CDR3 is TGTGCCAGCAGCCGGACAGGGTCGGGAAACACCATATATTTT.

In its sample, this clone was seen a few times. This chain uses TRBV11-2 with TRBJ2-2; 8 nucleotides align to TRBD1. The ends lost 5 bases at V and 6 bases at J; junction bases unmatched: 11. Germline V gives CDR1 SGHAT, CDR2 FQNNGV. CDR3 length: 16 residues. The CDR3 loop reads CASSSVHRGKAGELFF. The CDR3 nucleotides are TGTGCCAGCAGCAGTGTGCACAGGGGGAAAGCCGGGGAGCTGTTTTTT.

The chain joins TRBV3-1 (or the pseudogene TRBV3-2) to TRBJ1-5; TRBD1 matches 7 bases. Germline loops: CDR1 LGHDT, CDR2 YNNKEL (reference sequence). Losses at the gene ends were 1 base for V and 0 bases for J; bases not matched to a gene: 9. The CDR3 length is 18 residues. This CDR3 reads CASSQGRQGGFSNQPQHF. In nucleotides, the CDR3 is TGTGCCAGCAGCCAAGGACGACAGGGTGGGTTTAGCAATCAGCCCCAGCATTTT.

The chain employs TRBV27 and TRBJ2-3; 7 nucleotides align to TRBD1. The CDR3 loop spans 16 amino acids. Germline V lookup: CDR1 MNHEY, CDR2 SMNVEV (reference sequence). The ends lost 6 bases at V and 4 bases at J; junction bases unmatched: 13. CDR3 sequence: CASRPLLGGIADTQYF. The CDR3 coding sequence is TGTGCCAGCAGACCCCTACTAGGGGGCATTGCAGATACGCAGTATTTT.

V and J are TRBV6-6 and TRBJ2-7; D is possibly TRBD1 (6 bases). The CDR3 consists of 13 residues. Trimming stripped 5 bases from V and 3 bases from J, with 11 bases between. Germline CDR1 and CDR2: MNHNY and SVGAGI (reference sequence). The CDR3 DNA reads TGTGCCAGCAGTCAAGACAGGTTCTACGAGCAGTACTTC. Its translation is CASSQDRFYEQYF.

This CDR3 reads CASGGLAAYEQYF. In nucleotides, the CDR3 is TGTGCCAGTGGGGGACTAGCGGCTTACGAGCAGTACTTC. The V and J genes are TRBV19 and TRBJ2-7, with 11 bases matching TRBD2. Germline lookup yields CDR1 LNHDA and CDR2 SQIVND (reference sequence). The CDR3 sequence is 13 residues long. Unmatched junction bases numbered 4, after V lost 8 bases and J lost 4 bases.

The chain links TRBV19 to TRBJ2-6, with D tentatively TRBD1 (5 bases). V was pared by 4 bases and J by 0 bases, with 7 bases between. This CDR3 is 15 amino acids long. Germline CDR1 and CDR2: LNHDA and SQIVND (reference sequence). The DNA of the CDR3 is TGTGCCAGTAGTACAGACAGCTCTGGGGCCAACGTCCTGACTTTC. Its protein product is CASSTDSSGANVLTF.

V usage is TRBV7-3 and J usage is TRBJ2-2; D unclear. CDR1 and CDR2 from the germline V gene are SGHTA and FQGTGA. Trimming took 5 bases from V and 5 from J, leaving 9 bases between them. The CDR3 is 13 residues long. DNA of the CDR3: TGTGCCAGCAGCCCCGTCTATACCGGGGAGCTGTTTTTT. Its translation is CASSPVYTGELFF.

The rearrangement links TRBV18 to TRBJ2-1; 11 bases agree with TRBD2. This CDR3 comprises 17 residues. The junction had 10 bases not matched to a gene; V was cut back by 3 bases and J by 6 bases. Germline V gene lookup returns CDR1 KGHSH and CDR2 LQKENI. DNA for the CDR3: TGTGCCAGCTCACCGAGTCAATTAGCGGGAGGGGTCAATGAGCAGTTCTTC. Translated: CASSPSQLAGGVNEQFF.

The sample holds one count of this clone. CDR3 in amino acids: CASSPGTGFGYTF. The CDR3, as DNA: TGTGCCAGCAGCCCGGGGACAGGGTTCGGCTACACCTTC. The chain employs TRBV7-2 and TRBJ1-2; 9 bases agree with TRBD1. Trimming at V came to 5 bases and at J to 8 bases, leaving 6 bases not matched to a gene. This CDR3 region has 13 residues. Per the germline V gene, CDR1 is SGHTA and CDR2 is FQGNSA.

V and J are TRBV9 and TRBJ2-7, with TRBD2 identical over 10 bases. Germline CDR1 and CDR2: SGDLS and YYNGEE. V lost 0 bases and J lost 12; bases outside the gene matches: 6. CDR3 length: 13 amino acids. CDR3: CASSVGASGGLYF. The CDR3 bases are TGTGCCAGCAGCGTAGGGGCTAGCGGGGGACTGTACTTC.